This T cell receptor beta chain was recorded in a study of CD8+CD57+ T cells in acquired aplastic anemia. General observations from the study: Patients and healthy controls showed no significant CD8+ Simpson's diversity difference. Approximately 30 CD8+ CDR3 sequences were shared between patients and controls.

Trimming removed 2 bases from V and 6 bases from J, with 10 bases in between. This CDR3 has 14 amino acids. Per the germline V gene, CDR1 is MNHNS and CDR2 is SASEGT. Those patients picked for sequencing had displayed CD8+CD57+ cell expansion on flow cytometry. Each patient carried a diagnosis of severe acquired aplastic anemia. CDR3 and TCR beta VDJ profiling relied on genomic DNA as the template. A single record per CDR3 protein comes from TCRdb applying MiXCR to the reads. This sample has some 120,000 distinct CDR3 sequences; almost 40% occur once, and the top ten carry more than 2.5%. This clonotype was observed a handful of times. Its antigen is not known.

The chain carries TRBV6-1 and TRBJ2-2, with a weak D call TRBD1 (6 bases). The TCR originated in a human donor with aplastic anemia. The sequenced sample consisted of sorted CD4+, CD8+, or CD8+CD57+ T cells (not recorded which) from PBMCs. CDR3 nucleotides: TGTGCCAGCAGTGAAACCCAGGGGTCCGGGGAGCTGTTTTTT. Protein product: CASSETQGSGELFF.